These 31 T cell receptor beta chains share one sample of origin, sequenced in a study of blood T cell repertoires in COVID-19. Only in-frame clones appear in the TCRdb table, and some are missing; sequencing was by immunoSEQ multiplex PCR. Of fewer than 500,000 clones listed, 70% to 90% are singletons. Input material: PBMCs or T cells enriched from blood (not recorded which). The receptors were sampled from a woman aged 30 to 39 with acute COVID-19.

This sequence joins TRBV12-3 or TRBV12-4 and TRBJ1-2; no clear D gene. The CDR3 consists of 11 residues. Trimming shortened V by 1 base and J by 7 bases, and 4 bases separated the two germline ends. DNA of the CDR3: TGTGCCAGCAGTTTAGGGGCTGGCTACACCTTC. Translation: CASSLGAGYTF.

V is TRBV7-9 and J is TRBJ2-5; maybe TRBD2 (7 bases). Germline V gene data show CDR1 as SEHNR and CDR2 as FQNEAQ (reference sequence). This CDR3 is built from 14 residues. V lost 3 bases and J lost 5, with 13 bases in between. CDR3 nucleotides: TGTGCCAGCAGCTTCGGGGGGCACAATGAGACCCAGTACTTC. Translation gives CASSFGGHNETQYF.

V usage is TRBV5-6 and J usage is TRBJ1-2, with D tentatively TRBD1 (6 bases). The CDR3 length is 17 residues. V lost 3 bases and J lost 0, with 18 bases in between. CDR1 and CDR2 from the germline V gene are SGHDT and YYEEEE. CDR3 region: CASSSETGNPSNYGYTF. CDR3 coding DNA: TGTGCCAGCAGCTCGGAGACAGGCAACCCATCTAACTATGGCTACACCTTC.

The J gene is TRBJ1-2, the V gene TRBV30; 8 bases are shared with TRBD1. The CDR3 extends over 15 amino acids. V was clipped by 2 bases and J by 2 bases; unmatched bases: 7. Looked up from germline, CDR1 is GTSNPN and CDR2 is SVGIG (reference sequence). This CDR3 reads CAWSLGQGQNYGYTF. Written as DNA, the CDR3 is TGTGCCTGGAGTTTAGGACAGGGTCAAAACTATGGCTACACCTTC.

This chain links TRBV2 with TRBJ1-2, with D hard to call. V was cut by 9 bases and J by 14 bases, with 22 bases left in between. The CDR3 has 12 amino acids. Germline V gene lookup returns CDR1 SNHLY and CDR2 FYNNEI. The CDR3 DNA reads as TGTGCCAGTCAAGTAAAGAGGGCGGAGAGGACCTTC. This gives the protein CASQVKRAERTF. Full variable domain (outside the CDR3, taken from reference TRBV2 and TRBJ1-2): EPEVTQTPSHQVTQMGQEVILRCVPISNHLYFYWYRQILGQKVEFLVSFYNNEISEKSEIFDDQFSVERPDGSNFTLKIRSTKLEDSAMYFCASQVKRAERTFGSGTRLTVV.

J is TRBJ1-1 and V is TRBV30, with D maybe TRBD1 (6 bases). Germline V gene data show CDR1 as GTSNPN and CDR2 as SVGIG (reference sequence). The V and J ends lost 5 bases and 3 bases respectively, with 13 bases between them. The CDR3 sequence is 13 residues long. The CDR3 region is CAWSSTGYTEAFF. CDR3 coding DNA: TGTGCCTGGTCCTCCACAGGGTACACTGAAGCTTTCTTT.

The chain employs TRBV13 and TRBJ2-7; D may be TRBD1 (6 bases). Per the germline V gene, CDR1 is PRHDT and CDR2 is FYEKMQ (reference sequence). Trimming removed 1 base from V and 7 bases from J, with 8 bases in between. The CDR3 length is 12 residues. In nucleotides, the CDR3 is TGTGCCAGCAGCTTAGCTAGGGGGGAGCAGTACTTC. Its protein is CASSLARGEQYF.

The chain recombines TRBV9 with TRBJ1-3; no clear D. The CDR3 extends over 18 amino acids. CDR1 is SGDLS, CDR2 YYNGEE, per germline. Trimming cost V 4 bases and J 1 base, with 21 bases left between them. In nucleotides, the CDR3 is TGTGCCAGCAGCATTCGTTGGGCCCCATATTCATCTGGAAACACCATATATTTT. It translates to CASSIRWAPYSSGNTIYF.

This chain uses TRBV7-9 with TRBJ1-1, with TRBD1 matching over 10 bases. The CDR3 is made up of 15 amino acids. V was pared by 5 bases and J by 0 bases, with 3 bases of the junction left unmatched. Per germline, CDR1 SEHNR and CDR2 FQNEAQ (reference sequence). The CDR3 region has the DNA TGTGCCAGCAGCGTGACAGGGGGCTTGAACACTGAAGCTTTCTTT. It is translated as CASSVTGGLNTEAFF.

The chain is built from TRBV6-4 and TRBJ1-3; unclear D gene. The CDR3 is made up of 17 amino acids. CDR1 and CDR2 from the germline V gene are MRHNA and SNTAGT. Trimming took 2 bases from V and 3 from J, leaving 17 bases between them. The CDR3 here is CASSDRIPELVGNTIYF. In nucleotides, the CDR3 is TGTGCCAGCAGTGACCGCATCCCTGAACTGGTTGGAAACACCATATATTTT.

The rearrangement links TRBV7-2 to TRBJ1-2, with D possibly being TRBD1 (5 bases). V lost 4 bases, J lost 6 bases, and 21 bases lay in between. The CDR3 sequence is 16 residues long. Germline CDR1 is SGHTA and CDR2 is FQGNSA. For the CDR3, the DNA is TGTGCCAGCAGCTCTCTACTGAACCTCCGGGGGGATGGCTACACCTTC. As protein: CASSSLLNLRGDGYTF.

The chain employs TRBV5-1 and TRBJ2-7; D perhaps matches TRBD2 (5 bases). Trimming cost V 4 bases and J 2 bases, with 19 bases left between them. This CDR3 comprises 16 residues. Per germline, CDR1 SGHRS and CDR2 YFSETQ. As DNA, the CDR3 is TGCGCCAGCAGCCTACCCCATTACGAGGGTCCCTACGAGCAGTACTTC. Protein product: CASSLPHYEGPYEQYF.

This clone is a singleton in its sample. The chain joins TRBV18 to TRBJ1-4; no clear D gene. With 3 bases removed from V and 5 bases from J, the gap between germline ends came to 4 bases. The CDR3 totals 12 residues. The germline gives CDR1 KGHSH, CDR2 LQKENI. The CDR3 DNA sequence: TGTGCCAGCTCACCCGGGAATGAAAAACTGTTTTTT. Translating gives CASSPGNEKLFF.

The CDR3 coding sequence is TGCGCCAGCAGAGGGGGCTCAAACTATGGCTACACCTTC. Protein sequence: CASRGGSNYGYTF. The V and J genes are TRBV10-2 and TRBJ1-2, with 7 bases lining up with TRBD1. Looked up from germline, CDR1 is WSHSY and CDR2 is SAAADI. The CDR3 loop spans 13 amino acids. V gave up 6 bases and J gave up 2 bases; unmatched junction bases: 3.

CDR3 amino acids: CASSFSLLLSYEQYF. In DNA form, the CDR3 reads TGTGCCAGCAGCTTTAGTTTGCTGCTTTCCTACGAGCAGTACTTC. The gene calls are TRBV5-5 and TRBJ2-7; D gene uncertain. Between the trimmed V and J ends, which lost 2 bases and 1 base, there was a span of 13 bases. CDR3 length: 15 residues. Germline V CDR1 and CDR2: SGHKS, YYEKEE (reference sequence).

This chain's CDR3 is CASRRDNRYGYTF. The CDR3 DNA reads as TGCGCCAGCAGACGGGACAATAGATATGGCTACACCTTC. V gene TRBV5-1 combines with J gene TRBJ1-2; D is possibly TRBD1 (6 bases). The V gene lost 5 bases and the J gene lost 5 bases, with 13 bases spanning the gap. The CDR3 is 13 amino acids. CDR1 is SGHRS, CDR2 YFSETQ, per germline.

This clone was seen a single time. The chain uses TRBV2 and TRBJ1-5; 7 bases align to TRBD1. This CDR3 comprises 16 residues. Trimming cost V 6 bases and J 7 bases; bases outside gene matches: 15. CDR1 and CDR2 (germline): SNHLY, FYNNEI. DNA of the CDR3: TGTGCCAGCAGGGGGGACAGTGCAGGGGCGAGACAGCCCCAGCATTTT. Translating gives CASRGDSAGARQPQHF. Full variable domain (remainder filled in from reference TRBV2 and TRBJ1-5): EPEVTQTPSHQVTQMGQEVILRCVPISNHLYFYWYRQILGQKVEFLVSFYNNEISEKSEIFDDQFSVERPDGSNFTLKIRSTKLEDSAMYFCASRGDSAGARQPQHFGDGTRLSIL.

The count of this clone is one. The J gene is TRBJ2-1, the V gene TRBV7-3; no definite D call. Trimming cost V 5 bases and J 6 bases, with 17 bases left between them. Germline V lookup: CDR1 SGHTA, CDR2 FQGTGA. CDR3 size: 15 residues. In DNA form, the CDR3 reads TGTGCCAGCAGCCTGGTGTCAAGCCCCGGCAATGAGCAGTTCTTC. This translates into CASSLVSSPGNEQFF.

There are a few counts of this clone. The same CDR3 arises from other DNA sequences in this sample as well. The chain uses TRBV7-3 and TRBJ1-1; possibly TRBD1 for D (6 bases). V lost 5 bases and J 3 bases, leaving 10 bases between the germline ends. Germline V gene sequence: CDR1 SGHTA, CDR2 FQGTGA. CDR3 length: 13 amino acids. This CDR3 reads CASSLRGDTEAFF. The DNA for the CDR3 is TGTGCCAGCAGCCTAAGGGGGGACACTGAAGCTTTCTTT.

The chain joins TRBV9 to TRBJ2-1; 8 nucleotides agree with TRBD2. The V segment lost 3 bases and the J segment 5 bases; nucleotides outside the gene matches: 7. CDR3 size: 15 residues. Per the germline V gene, CDR1 is SGDLS and CDR2 is YYNGEE. In DNA form, the CDR3 reads TGTGCCAGCAGCGAGGGACTAGACCGGAACAATGAGCAGTTCTTC. This translates into CASSEGLDRNNEQFF.

CDR3 sequence: CASSTRTGPDEQYF. DNA for the CDR3: TGCGCCAGCAGCACGCGGACAGGGCCGGACGAGCAGTACTTC. The chain recombines TRBV5-1 with TRBJ2-7; 8 nucleotides agree with TRBD1. Germline V lookup: CDR1 SGHRS, CDR2 YFSETQ. There are 14 residues in the CDR3. V dropped 4 bases and J dropped 5; count of bases not matched to a gene: 8.

The chain joins TRBV19 to TRBJ1-5; D is undetermined. Looked up from germline, CDR1 is LNHDA and CDR2 is SQIVND (reference sequence). The V end was cut by 3 bases, the J end by 2 bases, with 5 bases between. This CDR3 is 13 amino acids long. The CDR3 here is CASSISRNQPQHF. The CDR3 DNA is TGTGCCAGTAGTATTTCTCGCAATCAGCCCCAGCATTTT.

This clone was detected a few times. The genes are TRBV30 and TRBJ1-4; D unclear. The CDR3 is made up of 13 amino acids. V lost 3 bases to trimming and J lost 6 bases, with 11 bases between them. Germline CDR1 is GTSNPN and CDR2 is SVGIG (reference sequence). The CDR3 sequence: CAWSEHRDEKLFF. The CDR3 DNA is TGTGCCTGGAGCGAGCACAGAGATGAAAAACTGTTTTTT.

The genes are TRBV18 and TRBJ2-7; no firm D call. This CDR3 contains 14 residues. Germline V gene data show CDR1 as KGHSH and CDR2 as LQKENI. Trimming took off 3 bases at V and 0 bases at J, with 9 bases between the two ends. The CDR3, as DNA: TGTGCCAGCTCACCGCCCTCAGGCTCCTACGAGCAGTACTTC. Translation gives CASSPPSGSYEQYF.

This chain links TRBV7-2 with TRBJ1-6, with 10 nucleotides matching TRBD1. The germline CDR1 and CDR2 sequences are SGHTA and FQGNSA. The CDR3 has 14 amino acids. The trim removed 7 bases at V and 9 bases at J, leaving 6 bases unmatched. CDR3 in amino acids: CASTPTGGPSPLHF. As DNA, the CDR3 is TGTGCCAGCACCCCGACAGGGGGCCCTTCACCCCTCCACTTT.

The chain has TRBV3-1 (or the pseudogene TRBV3-2) and TRBJ2-1; 12 nucleotides align to TRBD2. The CDR3 has 16 amino acids. V was clipped by 6 bases and J by 7 bases; unmatched bases: 10. Germline V gene lookup returns CDR1 LGHDT and CDR2 YNNKEL (reference sequence). Written as DNA, the CDR3 is TGTGCCAGCAGTCCTCTAGCGGGGGGGCTCTCGAATGAGCAGTTCTTC. Amino acids: CASSPLAGGLSNEQFF.

The genes are TRBV5-6 and TRBJ2-5, with TRBD1 matching over 8 bases. This CDR3 is built from 13 residues. Germline-derived CDR1 and CDR2 are SGHDT and YYEEEE. V was clipped by 3 bases and J by 5 bases; unmatched bases: 3. In DNA form, the CDR3 reads TGTGCCAGCAGCTACAGGGGGGAGGAGACCCAGTACTTC. Its translation: CASSYRGEETQYF.

The chain employs TRBV10-2 and TRBJ2-7; TRBD1 agrees at 8 bases. Trimming removed 7 bases from V and 2 bases from J; junction bases left unmatched: 7. CDR1 is WSHSY and CDR2 is SAAADI in the germline V gene. The CDR3 covers 14 residues. DNA of the CDR3: TGCGCCAGCACCCCCGGGACAGGAGCCTACGAGCAGTACTTC. Its protein is CASTPGTGAYEQYF.

The CDR3 reads CASSSRDRGLTEAFF. The CDR3 DNA reads as TGTGCCAGCAGTTCCAGGGACAGGGGGCTTACTGAAGCTTTCTTT. This chain links TRBV27 with TRBJ1-1; 12 nucleotides agree with TRBD1. Looked up from germline, CDR1 is MNHEY and CDR2 is SMNVEV (reference sequence). This CDR3 is 15 amino acids long. V was clipped by 4 bases and J by 5 bases; unmatched bases: 5.

This clone was seen a handful of times. This chain links TRBV7-2 with TRBJ2-3; 11 bases align to TRBD1. This CDR3 has 16 amino acids. Germline V gene lookup returns CDR1 SGHTA and CDR2 FQGNSA. Unmatched junction bases numbered 5, after V lost 1 base and J lost 5 bases. In DNA, the CDR3 is TGTGCCAGCAGCTTAGACCGGACAGGGGGCCTAGATACGCAGTATTTT. This encodes CASSLDRTGGLDTQYF.

This chain uses TRBV4-1 with TRBJ1-1; 7 nucleotides line up with TRBD1. The CDR3 runs to 16 residues. Germline V gene sequence: CDR1 MGHRA, CDR2 YSYEKL. V lost 1 base and J lost 3; bases outside the gene matches: 8. The CDR3 protein is CASSQATQGWYTEAFF. The CDR3 DNA sequence: TGCGCCAGCAGCCAAGCGACACAGGGGTGGTACACTGAAGCTTTCTTT.